This T cell receptor beta chain was captured by sequencing in a study of cytomegalovirus exposure and HLA in healthy donors. V lost 5 bases and J lost 6; bases outside the gene matches: 2. CDR1 is MRHNA, CDR2 SNTAGT, per germline. CDR3 length equals 14 residues. Primers for the PCR totalled 60 Vbeta and 13 Jbeta. Sequencing used immunoSEQ multiplex PCR; TCRdb keeps in-frame clones, though not all of them. The top ten hold around 3% of the sample, which has about 170,000 clones, approximately 67% seen once. This clone was observed a few times. Its antigen is unidentified. Study-wide findings and caveats: In a later analysis, HLA-C alleles had the fewest associated TCRs, DRB1 alleles the most.

The rearrangement links TRBV6-4 to TRBJ2-1; 12 positions match TRBD2. The sequence was collected from a middle-aged man in good health and CMV-seronegative. Sequencing was done on a sample of PBMCs. The CDR3 DNA sequence: TGTGCCAGCAGTCTAGCGGGGGGGGGCAATGAGCAGTTCTTC. Its translation: CASSLAGGGNEQFF.